The present T cell receptor beta chain was sequenced within a study of T-cell memory formation after mild COVID-19. Study observations and caveats: Among clones peaking at day 37 in the second wave, SARS-CoV-2 specificity remained unconfirmed. Among CD4+ contracting clones, most were CM and EM, and CD8+ ones EMRA. Clones that got smaller from day 15 to 85 had even CD4/CD8, while clones growing later tipped toward CD4+.

This clonotype showed up just a few times. As yet, its antigen is unknown. Using its own MiXCR run on the 5' RACE reads, TCRdb lists one record per CDR3 protein. The sample holds 25,000 or so distinct CDR3 sequences, about 7.4% seen once. V shed 3 bases and J 2 bases; nucleotides not matched to a gene: 6. The CDR3 contains 14 residues. CDR1 and CDR2 (germline): SQVTM, ANQGSEA. The specimen sequenced was PBMCs or a T cell subset sorted from them (not recorded which). The V gene is TRBV29-1, the J gene TRBJ2-5, with 7 bases matching TRBD1. The receptor comes from an adult woman who had mild COVID-19 (a few samples of this study predate the infection). Cell type and time point are not known. The CDR3 DNA reads as TGCAGCGTTGATCCCAGCAGGGGGCAAGAGACCCAGTACTTC. Protein: CSVDPSRGQETQYF.